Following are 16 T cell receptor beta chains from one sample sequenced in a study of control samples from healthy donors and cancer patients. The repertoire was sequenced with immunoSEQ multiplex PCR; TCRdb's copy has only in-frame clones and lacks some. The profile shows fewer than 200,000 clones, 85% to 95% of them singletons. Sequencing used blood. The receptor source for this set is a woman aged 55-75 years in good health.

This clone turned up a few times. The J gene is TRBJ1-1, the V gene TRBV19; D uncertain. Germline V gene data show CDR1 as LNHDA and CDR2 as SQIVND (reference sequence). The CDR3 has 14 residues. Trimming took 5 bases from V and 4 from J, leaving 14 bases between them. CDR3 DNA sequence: TGTGCCAGTAGTGCTCAGGCTTTGAGCACTGAAGCTTTCTTT. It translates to CASSAQALSTEAFF.

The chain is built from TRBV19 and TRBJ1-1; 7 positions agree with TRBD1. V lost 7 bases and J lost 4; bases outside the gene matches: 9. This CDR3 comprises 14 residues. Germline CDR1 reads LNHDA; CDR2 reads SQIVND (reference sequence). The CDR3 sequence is CASNIDREATEAFF. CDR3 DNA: TGTGCCAGTAACATAGACAGGGAGGCCACTGAAGCTTTCTTT. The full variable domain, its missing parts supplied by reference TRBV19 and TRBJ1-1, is DGGITQSPKYLFRKEGQNVTLSCEQNLNHDAMYWYRQDPGQGLRLIYYSQIVNDFQKGDIAEGYSVSREKKESFPLTVTSAQKNPTAFYLCASNIDREATEAFFGQGTRLTVV.

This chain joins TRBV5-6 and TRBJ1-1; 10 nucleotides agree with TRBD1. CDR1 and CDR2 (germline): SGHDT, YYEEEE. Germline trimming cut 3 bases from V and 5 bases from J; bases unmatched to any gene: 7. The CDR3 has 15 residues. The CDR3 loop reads CASSYLGQGKTEAFF. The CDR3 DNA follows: TGTGCCAGCAGCTACTTGGGACAGGGGAAAACTGAAGCTTTCTTT. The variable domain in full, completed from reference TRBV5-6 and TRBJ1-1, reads DAGVTQSPTHLIKTRGQQVTLRCSPKSGHDTVSWYQQALGQGPQFIFQYYEEEERQRGNFPDRFSGHQFPNYSSELNVNALLLGDSALYLCASSYLGQGKTEAFFGQGTRLTVV.

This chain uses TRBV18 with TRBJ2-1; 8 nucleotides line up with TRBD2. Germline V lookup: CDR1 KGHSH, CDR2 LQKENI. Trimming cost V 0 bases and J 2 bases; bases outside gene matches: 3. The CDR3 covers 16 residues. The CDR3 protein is CASSPPEGLAYNEQFF. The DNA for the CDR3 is TGTGCCAGCTCACCACCGGAGGGACTAGCCTACAATGAGCAGTTCTTC.

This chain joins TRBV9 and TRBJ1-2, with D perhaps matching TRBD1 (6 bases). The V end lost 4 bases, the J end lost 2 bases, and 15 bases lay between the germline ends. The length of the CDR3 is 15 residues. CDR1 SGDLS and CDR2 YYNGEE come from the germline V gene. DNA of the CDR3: TGTGCCAGCAGCCCCGCCGGGGGCAGGAACTATGGCTACACCTTC. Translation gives CASSPAGGRNYGYTF. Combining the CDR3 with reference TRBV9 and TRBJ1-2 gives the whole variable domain DSGVTQTPKHLITATGQRVTLRCSPRSGDLSVYWYQQSLDQGLQFLIQYYNGEERAKGNILERFSAQQFPDLHSELNLSSLELGDSALYFCASSPAGGRNYGYTFGSGTRLTVV.

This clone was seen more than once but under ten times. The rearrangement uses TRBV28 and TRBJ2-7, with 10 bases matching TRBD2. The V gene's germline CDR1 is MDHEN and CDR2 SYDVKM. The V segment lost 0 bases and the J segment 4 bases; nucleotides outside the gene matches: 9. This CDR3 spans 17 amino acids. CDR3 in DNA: TGTGCCAGCAGTTTATGGCCCATTAGCGGGGGGAAGTACGAGCAGTACTTC. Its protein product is CASSLWPISGGKYEQYF.

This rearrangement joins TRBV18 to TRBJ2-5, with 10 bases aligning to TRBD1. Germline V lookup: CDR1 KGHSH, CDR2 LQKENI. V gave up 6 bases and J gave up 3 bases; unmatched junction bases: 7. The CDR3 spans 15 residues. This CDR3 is CASSPPGTGEETQYF. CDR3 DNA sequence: TGTGCCAGCTCCCCCCCCGGGACAGGGGAAGAGACCCAGTACTTC.

CDR3 DNA: TGTGCCAGCAGTACAGGCGCTGGAAACACCATATATTTT. Translation gives CASSTGAGNTIYF. This chain connects TRBV14 to TRBJ1-3, with D possibly being TRBD1 (5 bases). The CDR3 spans 13 residues. Germline assignment: CDR1 SGHDN and CDR2 FVKESK. V was clipped by 6 bases and J by 2 bases, with 8 bases between them. Full variable domain (missing parts from reference TRBV14 and TRBJ1-3): EAGVTQFPSHSVIEKGQTVTLRCDPISGHDNLYWYRRVMGKEIKFLLHFVKESKQDESGMPNNRFLAERTGGTYSTLKVQPAELEDSGVYFCASSTGAGNTIYFGEGSWLTVV.

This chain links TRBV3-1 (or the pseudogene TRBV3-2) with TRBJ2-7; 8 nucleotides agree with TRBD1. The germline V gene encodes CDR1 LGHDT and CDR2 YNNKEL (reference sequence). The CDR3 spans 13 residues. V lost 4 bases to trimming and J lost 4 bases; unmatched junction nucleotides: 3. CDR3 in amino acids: CASSPGTGYEQYF. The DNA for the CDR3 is TGTGCCAGCAGCCCCGGGACAGGATACGAGCAGTACTTC.

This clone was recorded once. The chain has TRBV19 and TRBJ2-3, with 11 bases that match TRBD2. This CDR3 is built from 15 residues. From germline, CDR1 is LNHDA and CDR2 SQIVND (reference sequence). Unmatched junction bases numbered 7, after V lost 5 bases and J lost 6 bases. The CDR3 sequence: CASSVASGGIDTQYF. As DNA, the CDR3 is TGTGCCAGTAGTGTGGCTAGCGGGGGGATCGATACGCAGTATTTT.

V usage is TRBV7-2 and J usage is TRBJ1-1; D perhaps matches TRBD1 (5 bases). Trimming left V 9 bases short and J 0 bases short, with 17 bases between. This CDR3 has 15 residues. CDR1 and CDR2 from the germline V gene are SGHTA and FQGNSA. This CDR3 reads CASSVLAGMNTEAFF. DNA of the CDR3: TGTGCCAGTTCGGTTTTGGCAGGGATGAACACTGAAGCTTTCTTT.

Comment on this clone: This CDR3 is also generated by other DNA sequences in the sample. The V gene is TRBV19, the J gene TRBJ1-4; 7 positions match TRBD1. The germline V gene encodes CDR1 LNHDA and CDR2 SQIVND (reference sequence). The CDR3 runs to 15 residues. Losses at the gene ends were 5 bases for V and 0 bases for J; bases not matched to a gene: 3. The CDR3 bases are TGTGCCAGTAGTCCCAGGGGGGCAACTAATGAAAAACTGTTTTTT. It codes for CASSPRGATNEKLFF.

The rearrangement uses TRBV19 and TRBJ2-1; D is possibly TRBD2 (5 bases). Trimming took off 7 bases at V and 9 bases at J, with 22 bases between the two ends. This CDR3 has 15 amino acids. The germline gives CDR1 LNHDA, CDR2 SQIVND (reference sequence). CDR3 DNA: TGTGCCAGTACCGCGGAGGTTCTACGTAGAGTTGAGCAGTTCTTC. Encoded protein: CASTAEVLRRVEQFF.

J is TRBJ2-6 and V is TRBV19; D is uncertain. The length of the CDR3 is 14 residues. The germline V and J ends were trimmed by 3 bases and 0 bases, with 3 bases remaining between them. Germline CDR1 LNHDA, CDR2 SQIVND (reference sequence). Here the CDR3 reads CASSISSGANVLTF. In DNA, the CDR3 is TGTGCCAGTAGTATCAGCTCTGGGGCCAACGTCCTGACTTTC.

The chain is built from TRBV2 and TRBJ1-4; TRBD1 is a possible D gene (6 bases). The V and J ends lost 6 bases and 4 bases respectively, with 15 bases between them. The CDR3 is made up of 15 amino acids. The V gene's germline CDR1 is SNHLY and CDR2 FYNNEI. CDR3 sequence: CASSSDRTINEKLFF. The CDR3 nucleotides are TGTGCCAGCAGCTCCGACAGGACGATTAATGAAAAACTGTTTTTT.

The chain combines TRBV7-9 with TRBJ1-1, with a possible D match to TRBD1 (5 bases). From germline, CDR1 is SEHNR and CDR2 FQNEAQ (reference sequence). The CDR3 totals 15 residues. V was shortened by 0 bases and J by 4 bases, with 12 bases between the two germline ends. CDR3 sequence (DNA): TGTGCCAGCAGCTTAGCCCCCCTCGGGGGCACTGAAGCTTTCTTT. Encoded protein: CASSLAPLGGTEAFF.